Below, one TCR beta chain is given with its context. Additional DNA sequences in this sample encode the identical CDR3. The data stem from a study of blood T cell repertoires in COVID-19. V was shortened by 6 bases and J by 0 bases, with 8 bases between the two germline ends. The CDR3 contains 13 residues. CDR1 and CDR2 from the germline V gene are MNHEY and SVGAGI. Repertoires were generated with immunoSEQ multiplex PCR, while TCRdb's copy carries only in-frame clones and drops some. Of around 300,000 clones in the sample, 86% are singletons; the top ten hold 2.5% to 3%. The chain joins TRBV6-5 to TRBJ1-2, with a possible D match to TRBD1 (5 bases). The material sequenced was peripheral blood. This clonotype was sampled from a woman in her thirties with active or convalescent COVID-19. The CDR3 region has the DNA TGTGCCAGCAGGCCGGGGGCTAACTATGGCTACACCTTC. This gives the protein CASRPGANYGYTF.